The 9 T cell receptor beta chains below come from one sample, sequenced in a study of shared T cell receptors in the human thymus. Measured with immunoSEQ multiplex PCR; TCRdb has only the in-frame clones, and not every one. The sample shows 720,000 or so clones, roughly 85% of them seen only once. A further study also used this sample, focusing on human thymus T cells.

The sequencing sample was made of thymocytes. Every receptor here comes from a girl less than two years old with a congenital heart defect.

The rearrangement uses TRBV10-3 and TRBJ1-2, with D unresolved. V was pared by 0 bases and J by 0 bases, with 11 bases between. Germline V gene lookup returns CDR1 ENHRY and CDR2 SYGVKD. The CDR3 length is 16 residues. The CDR3 DNA is TGTGCCATCAGTGAGTCTCCCCAAGCTACTAACTATGGCTACACCTTC. Its protein is CAISESPQATNYGYTF.

The sample holds one count of this clone. The rearrangement links TRBV12-5 to TRBJ1-2; D ambiguous. The CDR3 has 12 residues. The germline V and J ends were trimmed by 5 bases and 6 bases, with 10 bases remaining between them. The germline gives CDR1 LGHNT, CDR2 FRNRAP. In nucleotides, the CDR3 is TGTGCTAGTGGTCCCGAGGATGATGGCTACACCTTC. This translates into CASGPEDDGYTF.

The chain has TRBV18 and TRBJ1-3; 10 nucleotides match TRBD1. Trimming cost V 2 bases and J 0 bases; bases outside gene matches: 10. This CDR3 region has 19 residues. Germline V gene sequence: CDR1 KGHSH, CDR2 LQKENI. The CDR3 here is CASSPTIQGTGVSGNTIYF. As DNA, the CDR3 is TGTGCCAGCTCACCAACGATACAAGGGACAGGGGTCTCTGGAAACACCATATATTTT.

V gene TRBV9 combines with J gene TRBJ1-1, with a tentative D call TRBD1 (5 bases). The CDR3 totals 19 residues. Trimming shortened V by 3 bases and J by 1 base, and 25 bases separated the two germline ends. Germline loops: CDR1 SGDLS, CDR2 YYNGEE. DNA for the CDR3: TGTGCCAGCAGCGCTCTCCCTTTTTCAGGACACCTAAAGAACACTGAAGCTTTCTTT. Protein sequence: CASSALPFSGHLKNTEAFF.

The chain couples TRBV5-5 to TRBJ1-5, with D unclear. Germline CDR1 and CDR2: SGHKS and YYEKEE (reference sequence). The V and J ends lost 2 bases and 5 bases respectively, with 11 bases between them. This CDR3 is 14 amino acids long. The CDR3 is CASSFWAVDQPQHF. CDR3 DNA sequence: TGTGCCAGCAGCTTTTGGGCAGTTGATCAGCCCCAGCATTTT.

This clone turned up a few times. The CDR3 DNA reads as TGCGCCAGCAGCCGCGACAGGGTAGGGGACAATGAGCAGTTCTTC. Protein sequence: CASSRDRVGDNEQFF. The rearrangement uses TRBV5-1 and TRBJ2-1; TRBD1 agrees at 7 bases. Trimming took 4 bases from V and 5 from J; bases not matched to a gene: 9. Germline values: CDR1 SGHRS, CDR2 YFSETQ. The CDR3 runs 15 residues.

This clone was seen just once. V is TRBV7-6 and J is TRBJ1-6; D not resolved. The germline V gene has CDR1 SGHVS and CDR2 FNYEAQ. Trimming took 2 bases from V and 4 from J, leaving 21 bases between them. CDR3 length equals 19 residues. DNA for the CDR3: TGTGCCAGCAGCTTATGGTCCCCTGGACGGACTCCATATAATTCACCCCTCCACTTT. Protein product: CASSLWSPGRTPYNSPLHF.

V gene TRBV4-1 combines with J gene TRBJ1-5; D remains ambiguous. CDR1 and CDR2 from the germline V gene are MGHRA and YSYEKL. V lost 4 bases and J 2 bases, leaving 15 bases between the germline ends. The CDR3 spans 16 residues. CDR3 nucleotides: TGCGCCAGCAGCCCTCTAGGACTTCAGGGCAATCAGCCCCAGCATTTT. Protein product: CASSPLGLQGNQPQHF.

The chain couples TRBV27 to TRBJ2-3; 16 nucleotides line up with TRBD2. Germline trimming cut 0 bases from V and 4 bases from J; bases unmatched to any gene: 4. The CDR3 contains 18 residues. Germline assignment: CDR1 MNHEY and CDR2 SMNVEV (reference sequence). Here the CDR3 reads CASSLSGTSGGAADTQYF. The DNA for the CDR3 is TGTGCCAGCAGTTTATCCGGGACTAGCGGGGGGGCCGCAGATACGCAGTATTTT.